The clone carrying this T cell receptor beta chain was observed a few times. Original handling: Amplifying reference gene primers gave estimates of nucleated cell counts. The table came from immunoSEQ multiplex PCR; TCRdb's copy has only in-frame clones and leaves some out. Clone size and V and J calls were adopted from that table, with D and trimming inferred from the DNA. The sample yields tens of thousands of clones, 84% seen once. This specimen comes from a study of blood T cell repertoires in COVID-19. Study overall: The samples span acute and convalescent COVID-19 from the United States, Italy and Spain.

Trimming cost V 1 base and J 3 bases, with 12 bases left between them. The CDR3 runs 15 residues. Germline loops: CDR1 SEHNR, CDR2 FQNEAQ (reference sequence). The receptor's source is a man aged 60 to 69 with acute or convalescent COVID-19. J is TRBJ1-2 and V is TRBV7-9; a possible D gene is TRBD1 (5 bases). Sequencing used peripheral blood. The CDR3 DNA follows: TGTGCCAGCAGCTTAGGTATCAGGGCATACTATGGCTACACCTTC. It encodes CASSLGIRAYYGYTF.